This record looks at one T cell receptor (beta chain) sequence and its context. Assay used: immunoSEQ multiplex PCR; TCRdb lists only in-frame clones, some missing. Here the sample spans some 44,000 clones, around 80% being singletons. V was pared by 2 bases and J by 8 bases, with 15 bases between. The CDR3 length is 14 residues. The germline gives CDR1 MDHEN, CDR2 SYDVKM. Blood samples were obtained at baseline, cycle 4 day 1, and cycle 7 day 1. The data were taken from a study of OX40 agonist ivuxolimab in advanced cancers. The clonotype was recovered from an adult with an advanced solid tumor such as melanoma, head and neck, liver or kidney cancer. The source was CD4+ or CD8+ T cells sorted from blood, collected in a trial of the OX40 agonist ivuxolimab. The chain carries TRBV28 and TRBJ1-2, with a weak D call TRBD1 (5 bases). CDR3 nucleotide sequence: TGTGCCAGCAGTTTAAGGGGACCTCCGGGGGGCTACACCTTC. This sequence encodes CASSLRGPPGGYTF.